This is a list of T cell receptor beta chains from one sample in a study of CD4 T cells in relation to SARS-CoV-2 and coronaviruses. Their recognized antigens are unknown. TCRdb's copy holds only in-frame clones and misses some; the assay was immunoSEQ multiplex PCR. There are 18,000 or so clones in the sample; roughly 77% occur only once, and around 28% lies in the top ten. The sequenced material came from CD4+ T cells from PBMCs, cultured in vitro. These receptors were obtained from a human donor in good health. CDR3s include the opening cysteine and the closing phenylalanine or tryptophan. The D gene is left open where the match is weak. Some rows have no size entry. The others give once, few or many, or a class for an expanded clone.

size: NA; D: NA; J: TRBJ2-7; V: TRBV28; CDR3: CASRDPEQQYF; DNA: TGTGCCAGCCGGGACCCGGAGCAGCAGTACTTC
size: NA; D: TRBD1; J: TRBJ1-1; V: TRBV23-1; CDR3: CASSLGQGNTEAFF; DNA: TGCGCCAGCAGTCTGGGACAGGGGAACACTGAAGCTTTCTTT
size: NA; D: TRBD1; J: TRBJ2-7; V: TRBV11-2; CDR3: CASSLALGQGTYEQYF; DNA: TGTGCCAGCAGCTTAGCCCTGGGACAGGGCACCTACGAGCAGTACTTC
size: NA; D: NA; J: TRBJ2-5; V: TRBV9; CDR3: CASSVGGRGVETQYF; DNA: TGTGCCAGCAGCGTAGGCGGACGTGGCGTCGAGACCCAGTACTTC
size: once; D: NA; J: TRBJ1-1; V: TRBV7-9; CDR3: CASSLSSNTEAFF; DNA: TGTGCCAGCAGCTTGTCGAGCAACACTGAAGCTTTCTTT
size: once; D: TRBD1; J: TRBJ1-2; V: TRBV30; CDR3: CAWSRQGNYGYTF; DNA: TGTGCCTGGAGTAGACAGGGCAACTATGGCTACACCTTC
size: NA; D: NA; J: TRBJ2-7; V: TRBV7-9; CDR3: CASSFLIGEQYF; DNA: TGTGCCAGCAGCTTTTTGATCGGCGAGCAGTACTTC
size: few; D: NA; J: TRBJ2-7; V: TRBV3-1/TRBV3-2; CDR3: CASSQDLAVSYEQYF; DNA: TGTGCCAGCAGCCAAGATTTGGCGGTCTCCTACGAGCAGTACTTC
size: NA; D: NA; J: TRBJ2-1; V: TRBV5-1; CDR3: CASSLAAVVYNEQFF; DNA: TGCGCCAGCAGCTTGGCGGCTGTCGTTTACAATGAGCAGTTCTTC
size: NA; D: NA; J: TRBJ2-1; V: TRBV5-1; CDR3: CASSFRAIRDGNEQFF; DNA: TGCGCCAGCAGCTTTAGAGCTATCCGGGACGGCAATGAGCAGTTCTTC
size: NA; D: TRBD2; J: TRBJ2-5; V: TRBV2; CDR3: CASSEQGLAGVETQYF; DNA: TGTGCCAGCAGTGAACAGGGACTAGCGGGAGTAGAGACCCAGTACTTC
size: NA; D: NA; J: TRBJ1-6; V: TRBV19; CDR3: CASSIGTAYNSPLHF; DNA: TGTGCCAGTAGTATAGGGACAGCTTATAATTCACCCCTCCACTTT
size: once; D: TRBD2; J: TRBJ2-2; V: TRBV24-1; CDR3: CATSRTSSGELFF; DNA: TGTGCCACCAGTAGGACTTCTAGCGGGGAGCTATTTTTT
size: NA; D: NA; J: TRBJ1-5; V: TRBV6-1; CDR3: CASSDNQGARSNQPQHF; DNA: TGTGCCAGCAGTGATAATCAGGGCGCGCGTAGCAATCAGCCCCAGCATTTT
size: NA; D: NA; J: TRBJ2-1; V: TRBV3-1/TRBV3-2; CDR3: CASSQDSRRNEQFF; DNA: TGTGCCAGCAGCCAAGATTCGAGGAGGAATGAGCAGTTCTTC
size: few; D: TRBD1; J: TRBJ2-1; V: TRBV20-1; CDR3: CSARDSGTDYNEQFF; DNA: TGCAGTGCTCGTGATTCCGGGACAGATTACAATGAGCAGTTCTTC
size: NA; D: TRBD2; J: TRBJ2-7; V: TRBV4-2; CDR3: CASSPGLAGGPTYEQYF; DNA: TGTGCCAGCAGCCCGGGACTAGCGGGAGGCCCAACCTACGAGCAGTACTTC
size: NA; D: TRBD1; J: TRBJ2-7; V: TRBV5-1; CDR3: CASSSLDRGLEEQYF; DNA: TGCGCCAGCAGCTCGCTGGACAGGGGGCTGGAGGAGCAGTACTTC
size: NA; D: NA; J: TRBJ2-2; V: TRBV6-4; CDR3: CASSDSLRAGTGELFF; DNA: TGTGCCAGCAGCGACTCATTGAGGGCGGGCACCGGGGAGCTGTTTTTT
size: NA; D: TRBD1; J: TRBJ1-5; V: TRBV7-9; CDR3: CASSLGTGGNQPQHF; DNA: TGTGCCAGCAGCTTAGGGACAGGGGGCAATCAGCCCCAGCATTTT
size: NA; D: NA; J: TRBJ2-2; V: TRBV3-1/TRBV3-2; CDR3: CASSHADTGELFF; DNA: TGTGCCAGCAGCCATGCGGACACCGGGGAGCTGTTTTTT
size: few; D: NA; J: TRBJ1-4; V: TRBV3-1/TRBV3-2; CDR3: CASSFDTGLNEKLFF; DNA: TGTGCCAGCAGTTTCGACACAGGGTTAAATGAAAAACTGTTTTTT
size: NA; D: NA; J: TRBJ2-7; V: TRBV6-5; CDR3: CASQRQKGYEQYF; DNA: TGTGCCAGCCAGCGGCAGAAAGGTTACGAGCAGTACTTC